This passage covers 11 T cell receptor beta chains from one sample sequenced in a study of somatic mutations in cytotoxic T cells in rheumatoid arthritis. The table came from immunoSEQ multiplex PCR; TCRdb's copy has only in-frame clones and leaves some out. The sample lists roughly 20,000 clones, 68% occurring once. The sample was CD8+ T cells sorted from blood. The receptors derive from an adult with rheumatoid arthritis.

The gene calls are TRBV5-6 and TRBJ2-2, with TRBD2 matching over 9 bases. This CDR3 contains 18 residues. V shed 0 bases and J 6 bases; nucleotides not matched to a gene: 12. CDR1 is SGHDT and CDR2 is YYEEEE in the germline V gene. CDR3 in amino acids: CASSLGLSGGPYAGELFF. Written as DNA, the CDR3 is TGTGCCAGCAGCTTGGGATTGAGCGGGGGGCCGTATGCCGGGGAGCTGTTTTTT. Using reference TRBV5-6 and TRBJ2-2 for the parts outside the CDR3, the full variable domain is DAGVTQSPTHLIKTRGQQVTLRCSPKSGHDTVSWYQQALGQGPQFIFQYYEEEERQRGNFPDRFSGHQFPNYSSELNVNALLLGDSALYLCASSLGLSGGPYAGELFFGEGSRLTVL.

The rearrangement joins TRBV4-1 to TRBJ1-1; the match to TRBD1 covers 8 bases. The ends lost 2 bases at V and 6 bases at J; junction bases unmatched: 11. The germline V gene encodes CDR1 MGHRA and CDR2 YSYEKL. There are 16 residues in the CDR3. CDR3 DNA sequence: TGCGCCAGCAGCCAAAAGGCAGGGGGCCGTTATGCTGAAGCTTTCTTT. It translates to CASSQKAGGRYAEAFF.

A remark on this clone: One end of the junction varies from germline; a read error may be responsible. The rearrangement links TRBV4-1 to TRBJ1-6; D is unclear. The CDR3 is made up of 14 amino acids. Germline lookup yields CDR1 MGHRA and CDR2 YSYEKL. In nucleotides, the CDR3 is TGCGCCAGCAGCCAAGATTCGGCTGGGTCACCCCTCCGCTTT. Protein sequence: CASSQDSAGSPLRF.

The gene calls are TRBV5-5 and TRBJ2-4; D gene uncertain. The germline V gene has CDR1 SGHKS and CDR2 YYEKEE (reference sequence). The CDR3 runs 14 residues. Trimming left V 6 bases short and J 0 bases short, with 10 bases between. CDR3 loop: CASTSVVAKNIQYF. The CDR3 region has the DNA TGTGCCAGCACCTCCGTGGTAGCCAAAAACATTCAGTACTTC.

Judged by abundance, this clone is medium-sized (0.01 to 0.1%). The chain recombines TRBV5-1 with TRBJ2-7; 10 nucleotides agree with TRBD2. Looked up from germline, CDR1 is SGHRS and CDR2 is YFSETQ. The CDR3 runs 18 residues. The junction had 12 bases not matched to a gene; V was cut back by 0 bases and J by 3 bases. This CDR3 reads CASSLVPSGGRGGYEQYF. The CDR3 coding sequence is TGCGCCAGCAGCTTGGTGCCTAGCGGGGGTAGGGGGGGCTACGAGCAGTACTTC.

The chain is built from TRBV11-3 and TRBJ2-3; the D is unclear. The CDR3 is 14 residues long. Germline-derived CDR1 and CDR2 are SGHNT and YENEEA. V shed 0 bases and J shed 0 bases, with 4 bases lying between them. The DNA for the CDR3 is TGTGCCAGCAGCTTAGACCCTAGCACAGATACGCAGTATTTT. Residues: CASSLDPSTDTQYF.

The gene calls are TRBV5-1 and TRBJ1-1; the D gene is possibly TRBD1 (5 bases). This CDR3 is 15 amino acids long. Germline V lookup: CDR1 SGHRS, CDR2 YFSETQ. Deletions cut 0 bases from V and 5 bases from J, with 14 bases between. As DNA, the CDR3 is TGCGCCAGCAGCTTGGGTTCTGGGGGGAGGACTGAAGCTTTCTTT. Its translation: CASSLGSGGRTEAFF.

The V call is TRBV6-5, the J call TRBJ1-2; no clear D gene. Trimming took off 0 bases at V and 4 bases at J, with 9 bases between the two ends. The CDR3 has 14 residues. CDR1 is MNHEY, CDR2 SVGAGI, per germline. CDR3 sequence (DNA): TGTGCCAGCAGTTACTCGACTGGACCCTATGGCTACACCTTC. Its translation: CASSYSTGPYGYTF.

The chain links TRBV27 to TRBJ2-1, with D unclear. The germline gives CDR1 MNHEY, CDR2 SMNVEV (reference sequence). This CDR3 is built from 13 residues. V lost 6 bases and J lost 6, with 12 bases in between. The CDR3 bases are TGTGCCAGCAGGCGACGGCTTGTCAATGAGCAGTTCTTC. It is translated as CASRRRLVNEQFF.

V is TRBV7-9 and J is TRBJ2-3; tentatively, D is TRBD2 (7 bases). The CDR3 has 15 amino acids. Between the trimmed V and J ends, which lost 5 bases and 5 bases, there was a span of 17 bases. Germline CDR1 and CDR2: SEHNR and FQNEAQ (reference sequence). CDR3 sequence: CASSPWGGQVDTQYF. The CDR3, as DNA: TGTGCCAGCAGCCCCTGGGGGGGGCAGGTAGATACGCAGTATTTT. The whole variable domain, filled in from reference TRBV7-9 and TRBJ2-3, reads DTGVSQNPRHKITKRGQNVTFRCDPISEHNRLYWYRQTLGQGPEFLTYFQNEAQLEKSRLLSDRFSAERPKGSFSTLEIQRTEQGDSAMYLCASSPWGGQVDTQYFGPGTRLTVL.

The V and J genes are TRBV5-5 and TRBJ2-7; 7 nucleotides line up with TRBD2. V lost 1 base and J lost 3; bases outside the gene matches: 7. The germline CDR1 and CDR2 sequences are SGHKS and YYEKEE (reference sequence). There are 15 residues in the CDR3. The chain's CDR3 is CASSLWTGGNYEQYF. In nucleotides, the CDR3 is TGTGCCAGCAGCTTGTGGACGGGGGGTAACTACGAGCAGTACTTC.